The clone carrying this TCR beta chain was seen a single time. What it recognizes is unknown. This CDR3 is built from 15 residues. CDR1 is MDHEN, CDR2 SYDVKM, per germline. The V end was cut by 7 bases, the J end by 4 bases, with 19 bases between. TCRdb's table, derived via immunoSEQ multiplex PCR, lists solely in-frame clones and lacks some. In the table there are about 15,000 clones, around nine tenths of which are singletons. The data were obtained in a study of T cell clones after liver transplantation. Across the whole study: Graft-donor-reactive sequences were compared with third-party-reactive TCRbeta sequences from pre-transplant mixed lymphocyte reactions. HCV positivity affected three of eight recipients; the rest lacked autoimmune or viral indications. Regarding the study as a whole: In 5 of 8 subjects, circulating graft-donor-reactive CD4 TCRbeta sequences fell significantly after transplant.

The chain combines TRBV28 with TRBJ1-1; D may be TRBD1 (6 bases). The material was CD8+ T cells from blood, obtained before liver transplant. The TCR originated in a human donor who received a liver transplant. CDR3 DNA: TGTGCCAGCATCCAGATTACAGGGACTGGCACTGAAGCTTTCTTT. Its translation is CASIQITGTGTEAFF.